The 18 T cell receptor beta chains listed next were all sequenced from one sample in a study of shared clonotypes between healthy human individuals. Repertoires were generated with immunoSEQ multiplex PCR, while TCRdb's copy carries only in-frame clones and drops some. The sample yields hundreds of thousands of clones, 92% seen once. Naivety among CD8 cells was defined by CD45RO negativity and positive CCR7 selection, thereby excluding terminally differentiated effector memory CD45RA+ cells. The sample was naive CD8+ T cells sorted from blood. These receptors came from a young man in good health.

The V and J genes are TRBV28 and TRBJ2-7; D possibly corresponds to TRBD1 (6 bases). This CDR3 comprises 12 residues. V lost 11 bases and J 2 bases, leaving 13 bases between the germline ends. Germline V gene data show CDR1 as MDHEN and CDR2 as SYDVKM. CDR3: CASSGETYEQYF. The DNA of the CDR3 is TGTGCCTCGTCAGGGGAGACCTACGAGCAGTACTTC.

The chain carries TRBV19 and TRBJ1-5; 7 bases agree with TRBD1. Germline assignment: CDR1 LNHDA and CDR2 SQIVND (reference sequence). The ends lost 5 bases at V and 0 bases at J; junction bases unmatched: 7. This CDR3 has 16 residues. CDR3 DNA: TGTGCCAGTAGTGGCGACAGGGACTATAGCAATCAGCCCCAGCATTTT. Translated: CASSGDRDYSNQPQHF.

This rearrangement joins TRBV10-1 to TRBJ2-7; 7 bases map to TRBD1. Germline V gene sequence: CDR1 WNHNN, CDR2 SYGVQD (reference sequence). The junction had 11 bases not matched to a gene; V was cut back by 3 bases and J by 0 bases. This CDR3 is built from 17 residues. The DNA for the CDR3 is TGCGCCAGCAGTGATGGGGGCTGGGGGACAGACTCCTACGAGCAGTACTTC. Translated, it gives CASSDGGWGTDSYEQYF.

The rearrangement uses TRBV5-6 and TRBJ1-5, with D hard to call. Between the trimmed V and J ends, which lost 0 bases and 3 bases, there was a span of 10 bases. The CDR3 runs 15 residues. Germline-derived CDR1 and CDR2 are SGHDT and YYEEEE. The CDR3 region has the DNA TGTGCCAGCAGCTTGGCCGGTAGTGCCAATCAGCCCCAGCATTTT. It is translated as CASSLAGSANQPQHF.

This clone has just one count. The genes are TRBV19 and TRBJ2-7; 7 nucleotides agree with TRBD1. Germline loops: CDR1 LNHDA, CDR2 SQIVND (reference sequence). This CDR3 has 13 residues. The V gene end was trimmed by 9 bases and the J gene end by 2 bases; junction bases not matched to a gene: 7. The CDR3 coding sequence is TGTGCCAGCGTACCGGGACAGACCTACGAGCAGTACTTC. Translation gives CASVPGQTYEQYF.

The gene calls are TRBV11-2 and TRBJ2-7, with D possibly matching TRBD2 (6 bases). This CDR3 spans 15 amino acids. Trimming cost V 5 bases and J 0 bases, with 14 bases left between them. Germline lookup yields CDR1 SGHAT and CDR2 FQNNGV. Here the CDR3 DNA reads TGTGCCAGCAGCATACATAGCGGAACCTCCTACGAGCAGTACTTC. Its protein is CASSIHSGTSYEQYF.

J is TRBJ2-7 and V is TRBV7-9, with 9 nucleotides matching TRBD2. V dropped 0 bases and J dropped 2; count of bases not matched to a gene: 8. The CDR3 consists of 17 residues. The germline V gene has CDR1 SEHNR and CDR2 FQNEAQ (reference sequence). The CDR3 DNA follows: TGTGCCAGCAGCTTAGCTAGCGGGAGCCTCAATCCCTACGAGCAGTACTTC. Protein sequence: CASSLASGSLNPYEQYF.

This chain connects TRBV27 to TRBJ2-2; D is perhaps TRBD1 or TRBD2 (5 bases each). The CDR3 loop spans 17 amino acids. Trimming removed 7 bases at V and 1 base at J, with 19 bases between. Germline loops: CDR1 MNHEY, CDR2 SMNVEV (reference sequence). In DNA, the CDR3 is TGTGCCAGCACCCCACTTCCCGGGACCAAGAACACCGGGGAGCTGTTTTTT. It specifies CASTPLPGTKNTGELFF.

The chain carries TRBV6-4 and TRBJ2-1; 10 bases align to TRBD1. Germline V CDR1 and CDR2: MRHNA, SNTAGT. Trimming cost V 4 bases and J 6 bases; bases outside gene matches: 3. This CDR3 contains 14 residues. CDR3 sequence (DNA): TGTGCCAGCAGTGGAGGGACAGGGGCCAATGAGCAGTTCTTC. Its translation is CASSGGTGANEQFF.

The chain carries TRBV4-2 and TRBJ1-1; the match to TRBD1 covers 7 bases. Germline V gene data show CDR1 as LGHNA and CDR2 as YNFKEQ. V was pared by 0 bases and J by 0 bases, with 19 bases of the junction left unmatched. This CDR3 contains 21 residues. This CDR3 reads CASSQELWVSGGITMNTEAFF. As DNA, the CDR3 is TGTGCCAGCAGCCAAGAGCTTTGGGTATCAGGGGGTATAACTATGAACACTGAAGCTTTCTTT.

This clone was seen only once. Here the CDR3 reads CASSARTKTYEQYF. The CDR3 bases are TGTGCCAGCAGTGCCCGAACGAAGACCTACGAGCAGTACTTC. The rearrangement links TRBV28 to TRBJ2-7, with no clear D. CDR3 length: 14 amino acids. CDR1 and CDR2 from the germline V gene are MDHEN and SYDVKM. The germline V and J ends were trimmed by 5 bases and 2 bases, with 13 bases remaining between them. Drawing the rest from reference TRBV28 and TRBJ2-7, the complete variable domain is DVKVTQSSRYLVKRTGEKVFLECVQDMDHENMFWYRQDPGLGLRLIYFSYDVKMKEKGDIPEGYSVSREKKERFSLILESASTNQTSMYLCASSARTKTYEQYFGPGTRLTVT.

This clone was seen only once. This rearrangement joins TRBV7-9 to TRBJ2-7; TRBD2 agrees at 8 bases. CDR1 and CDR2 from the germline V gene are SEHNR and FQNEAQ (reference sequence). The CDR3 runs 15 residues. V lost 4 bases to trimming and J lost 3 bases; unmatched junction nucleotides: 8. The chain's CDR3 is CASSSVAGRVYEQYF. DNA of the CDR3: TGTGCCAGCAGCTCCGTAGCGGGACGGGTCTACGAGCAGTACTTC.

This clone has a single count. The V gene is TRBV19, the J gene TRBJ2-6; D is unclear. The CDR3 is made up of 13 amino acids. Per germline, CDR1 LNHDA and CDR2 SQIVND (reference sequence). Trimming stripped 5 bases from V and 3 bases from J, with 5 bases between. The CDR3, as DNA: TGTGCCAGTAGTCTCCGTGGGGCCAACGTCCTGACTTTC. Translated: CASSLRGANVLTF.

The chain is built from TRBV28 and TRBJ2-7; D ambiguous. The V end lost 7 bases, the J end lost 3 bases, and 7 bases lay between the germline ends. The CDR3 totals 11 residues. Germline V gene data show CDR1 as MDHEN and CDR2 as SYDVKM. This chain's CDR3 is CASKGNYEQYF. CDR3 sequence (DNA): TGTGCCAGCAAGGGCAACTACGAGCAGTACTTC.

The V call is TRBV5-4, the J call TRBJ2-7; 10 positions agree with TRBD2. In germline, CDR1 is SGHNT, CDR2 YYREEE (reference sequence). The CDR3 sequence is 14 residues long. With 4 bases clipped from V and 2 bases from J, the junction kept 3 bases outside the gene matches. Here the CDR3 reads CASSEGLATYEQYF. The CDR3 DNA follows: TGTGCCAGCAGCGAGGGACTAGCGACCTACGAGCAGTACTTC.

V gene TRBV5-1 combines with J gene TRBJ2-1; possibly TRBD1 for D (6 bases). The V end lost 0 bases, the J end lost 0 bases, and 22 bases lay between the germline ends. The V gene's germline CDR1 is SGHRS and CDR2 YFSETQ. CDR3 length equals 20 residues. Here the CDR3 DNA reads TGCGCCAGCAGCTTGGGGATACAAGGACAGATACCGAGCTCCTACAATGAGCAGTTCTTC. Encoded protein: CASSLGIQGQIPSSYNEQFF.

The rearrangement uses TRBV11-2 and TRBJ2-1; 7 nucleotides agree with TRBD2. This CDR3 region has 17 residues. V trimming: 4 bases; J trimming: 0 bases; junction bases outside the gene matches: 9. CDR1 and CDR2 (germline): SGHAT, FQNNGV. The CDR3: CASSWTLGGSSYNEQFF. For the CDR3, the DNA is TGTGCCAGCAGCTGGACGCTGGGGGGGAGCTCCTACAATGAGCAGTTCTTC.

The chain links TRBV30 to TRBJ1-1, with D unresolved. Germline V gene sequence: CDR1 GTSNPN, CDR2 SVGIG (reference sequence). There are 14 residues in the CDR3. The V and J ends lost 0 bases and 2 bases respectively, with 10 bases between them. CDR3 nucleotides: TGTGCCTGGAGTGTACCTGACACCAACACTGAAGCTTTCTTT. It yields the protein CAWSVPDTNTEAFF.